Listed here are 30 T cell receptor beta chains from one sample, sequenced in a study of shared clonotypes between healthy human individuals. The repertoire was sequenced with immunoSEQ multiplex PCR; TCRdb's copy has only in-frame clones and lacks some. The table lists around 1.1 million clones, approximately 80% of them singletons. Specimen: memory CD4+ T cells from PBMCs. Stated subset: CD45RA-negative fraction. All receptors come from a man between 18 and 35 years old in good health. Some clones in this sample may be carry-over from other donors' samples.

CDR3 nucleotide sequence: TGTGCCAGCAGCGCGACATGGAATCAGCCCCAGCATTTT. This codes for CASSATWNQPQHF. The chain recombines TRBV2 with TRBJ1-5; D remains unclear. The CDR3 runs 13 residues. Germline V gene data show CDR1 as SNHLY and CDR2 as FYNNEI. The germline V and J ends were trimmed by 6 bases and 4 bases, with 10 bases remaining between them.

On this clone itself: Different DNA sequences within this sample yield the same CDR3. The chain combines TRBV9 with TRBJ2-7; 9 bases are shared with TRBD2. CDR3 length: 15 residues. V was clipped by 0 bases and J by 4 bases; unmatched bases: 5. Looked up from germline, CDR1 is SGDLS and CDR2 is YYNGEE. CDR3 protein: CASSVGISGSYEQYF. Written as DNA, the CDR3 is TGTGCCAGCAGCGTAGGGATTAGCGGGAGTTACGAGCAGTACTTC.

V is TRBV14 and J is TRBJ2-3; the D gene is possibly TRBD1 (6 bases). CDR3 length equals 14 residues. The germline gives CDR1 SGHDN, CDR2 FVKESK. With 4 bases removed from V and 1 base from J, the gap between germline ends came to 9 bases. CDR3 DNA: TGTGCCAGCAGCCGACAGGCCCGCACAGATACGCAGTATTTT. Encoded protein: CASSRQARTDTQYF.

The gene calls are TRBV14 and TRBJ2-2; D may match TRBD1 or TRBD2 (5 bases each). This CDR3 comprises 16 residues. V was cut by 4 bases and J by 1 base, with 13 bases left in between. The germline V gene has CDR1 SGHDN and CDR2 FVKESK. CDR3 sequence (DNA): TGTGCCAGCAGCCGGTCAGGGACGGTGAACACCGGGGAGCTGTTTTTT. Translation gives CASSRSGTVNTGELFF.

In DNA form, the CDR3 reads TGTGCCAGCAGCCGGGGGATGAACACTGAAGCTTTCTTT. It specifies CASSRGMNTEAFF. This chain uses TRBV11-2 with TRBJ1-1; D perhaps matches TRBD1 (5 bases). This CDR3 region has 13 residues. Trimming removed 5 bases from V and 0 bases from J, with 7 bases in between. Germline V gene sequence: CDR1 SGHAT, CDR2 FQNNGV.

The V call is TRBV6-1, the J call TRBJ2-7, with unresolved D. V lost 8 bases and J lost 4, with 18 bases in between. Germline lookup yields CDR1 MNHNS and CDR2 SASEGT. The CDR3 consists of 14 residues. CDR3 nucleotide sequence: TGTGCCAGCCGCAAAGGGCCAGCCTTGTACGAGCAGTACTTC. It translates to CASRKGPALYEQYF.

This clone was seen a single time. The chain has TRBV25-1 and TRBJ2-6; tentative D call: TRBD1 (5 bases). CDR3 length: 13 amino acids. Germline CDR1 is MGHDK and CDR2 is SYGVNS. V dropped 10 bases and J dropped 2 bases, with 9 bases sitting between them. The CDR3 DNA sequence: TGTGCCACTAGGGGCGCTGGGGCCAACGTCCTGACTTTC. Translation: CATRGAGANVLTF.

This clone appeared once. The rearrangement joins TRBV4-2 to TRBJ1-1, with 10 bases matching TRBD1. V shed 4 bases and J 5 bases; nucleotides not matched to a gene: 10. Germline assignment: CDR1 LGHNA and CDR2 YNFKEQ. The CDR3 consists of 16 residues. CDR3 DNA: TGTGCCAGCAGCCCCGGGACAGGGGCCAAAGGGACTGAAGCTTTCTTT. It yields the protein CASSPGTGAKGTEAFF.

V usage is TRBV6-5 and J usage is TRBJ2-3; no definite D call. The CDR3 contains 14 residues. V gave up 2 bases and J gave up 5 bases, with 11 bases separating them. Germline values: CDR1 MNHEY, CDR2 SVGAGI. DNA of the CDR3: TGTGCCAGCAGTTACGATAGGGTGGTAGATACGCAGTATTTT. This encodes CASSYDRVVDTQYF.

This clone has a single count. For the CDR3, the DNA is TGTGCCAGTAGTATTACCAGGAATCAGCCCCAGCATTTT. Its protein product is CASSITRNQPQHF. The J gene is TRBJ1-5, the V gene TRBV19; D remains ambiguous. The CDR3 spans 13 residues. CDR1 is LNHDA and CDR2 is SQIVND in the germline V gene (reference sequence). The V end was cut by 3 bases, the J end by 4 bases, with 7 bases between.

This clone occurred once. The rearrangement links TRBV5-1 to TRBJ2-1, with D perhaps matching TRBD1 (5 bases). The CDR3 is 15 amino acids. V shed 1 base and J shed 0 bases, with 8 bases lying between them. The V gene's germline CDR1 is SGHRS and CDR2 YFSETQ. The CDR3 reads CASSLLGASYNEQFF. CDR3 bases: TGCGCCAGCAGCTTGTTAGGGGCCTCCTACAATGAGCAGTTCTTC.

The chain combines TRBV7-8 with TRBJ1-3, with a weak D call TRBD1 (6 bases). This CDR3 is built from 16 residues. V was cut by 2 bases and J by 0 bases, with 11 bases left in between. The germline V gene has CDR1 SGHVS and CDR2 FQNEAQ. The DNA of the CDR3 is TGTGCCAGCAGCTTACGGACAGCCCGCTCTGGAAACACCATATATTTT. This sequence encodes CASSLRTARSGNTIYF.

The chain employs TRBV5-1 and TRBJ2-3; D call uncertain. The CDR3 length is 11 residues. The ends were cut back, 5 bases at V and 7 bases at J, with 8 bases in the middle. Germline V gives CDR1 SGHRS, CDR2 YFSETQ. The CDR3 region is CASRGAYTQYF. CDR3 sequence (DNA): TGCGCCAGCAGAGGAGCCTATACGCAGTATTTT.

V usage is TRBV15 and J usage is TRBJ1-4, with D maybe TRBD1 (5 bases). Germline assignment: CDR1 LNHNV and CDR2 YYDKDF (reference sequence). V was pared by 3 bases and J by 8 bases, with 16 bases between. This CDR3 spans 15 amino acids. CDR3 sequence (DNA): TGTGCCACCAGCAGTGCTGGGGCGGGGAAAGAAAAACTGTTTTTT. Translation: CATSSAGAGKEKLFF.

This clone is a singleton in its sample. CDR3 bases: TGTGCCAGTAGTATAGGAGGGGAAGAGCAGTACTTC. This gives the protein CASSIGGEEQYF. This sequence joins TRBV19 and TRBJ2-7; perhaps D is TRBD1 or TRBD2 (5 bases each). V lost 1 base and J 7 bases, leaving 8 bases between the germline ends. CDR3 size: 12 residues. Germline lookup yields CDR1 LNHDA and CDR2 SQIVND (reference sequence).

In regard to this clone: The sample has other DNA sequences that encode this CDR3 too. This rearrangement joins TRBV18 to TRBJ1-3, with D unclear. The CDR3 length is 14 residues. CDR1 and CDR2 (germline): KGHSH, LQKENI. V was cut by 3 bases and J by 3 bases, with 9 bases left in between. The CDR3 DNA follows: TGTGCCAGCTCACCGGACGGGAGTGGAAACACCATATATTTT. Translating gives CASSPDGSGNTIYF.

Comments on this clone: This specimen includes other DNA sequences encoding the same CDR3. J is TRBJ1-5 and V is TRBV7-2; D remains ambiguous. Trimming pared 5 bases from V and 1 base from J, leaving 6 bases between. The CDR3 loop spans 13 amino acids. In germline, CDR1 is SGHTA, CDR2 FQGNSA. CDR3 protein: CASSGQSNQPQHF. The CDR3, as DNA: TGTGCCAGCAGCGGGCAGAGCAATCAGCCCCAGCATTTT.

This chain connects TRBV7-6 to TRBJ2-1, with a weak D call TRBD2 (5 bases). Germline V gene lookup returns CDR1 SGHVS and CDR2 FNYEAQ. CDR3 length equals 15 residues. V lost 5 bases and J lost 6, with 17 bases in between. CDR3: CASSPDYSHGNEQFF. CDR3 sequence (DNA): TGTGCCAGCAGCCCCGACTACTCCCACGGCAATGAGCAGTTCTTC.

The V gene is TRBV29-1, the J gene TRBJ2-1; 15 bases are shared with TRBD2. The CDR3 consists of 17 residues. In germline, CDR1 is SQVTM, CDR2 ANQGSEA. Trimming cost V 8 bases and J 0 bases; bases outside gene matches: 8. The DNA for the CDR3 is TGCAGCATTTCGGGACTAGCGGGAGGAGGCTCCTACAATGAGCAGTTCTTC. Translation: CSISGLAGGGSYNEQFF.

The CDR3 bases are TGTGCCACCAGCAGAGATCGGGAGTACGGGGACGAGCAGTACTTC. It is translated as CATSRDREYGDEQYF. The chain carries TRBV15 and TRBJ2-7; D is perhaps TRBD2 (6 bases). CDR3 size: 15 residues. CDR1 is LNHNV, CDR2 YYDKDF, per germline (reference sequence). Trimming took off 0 bases at V and 5 bases at J, with 14 bases between the two ends.

As regards this clone: This sample also contains other DNA sequences that code for the same CDR3. The V call is TRBV18, the J call TRBJ1-2; perhaps TRBD1 as D (6 bases). The CDR3 sequence is 15 residues long. Trimming removed 3 bases from V and 2 bases from J, with 13 bases in between. Germline assignment: CDR1 KGHSH and CDR2 LQKENI. The DNA for the CDR3 is TGTGCCAGCTCACCCTCAACAGGGTTAAACTATGGCTACACCTTC. Its translation: CASSPSTGLNYGYTF.

V usage is TRBV28 and J usage is TRBJ1-2, with D perhaps TRBD1 (6 bases). V shed 6 bases and J shed 9 bases, with 20 bases lying between them. CDR3 length equals 14 residues. Germline V CDR1 and CDR2: MDHEN, SYDVKM. The CDR3 DNA is TGTGCCAGCAGGACAGGTTCTCTTGGGACAAGCTACACCTTC. Protein product: CASRTGSLGTSYTF.

The genes are TRBV4-3 and TRBJ1-5; tentative D call: TRBD1 (5 bases). The CDR3 consists of 15 residues. The germline V gene has CDR1 LGHNA and CDR2 YSLEER. Trimming removed 0 bases from V and 2 bases from J, with 8 bases in between. The CDR3 region is CASSQEVQGNQPQHF. In DNA form, the CDR3 reads TGCGCCAGCAGCCAAGAAGTACAGGGCAATCAGCCCCAGCATTTT.

Here the CDR3 reads CASSQVPRGNTEAFF. CDR3 in DNA: TGCGCCAGCAGCCAAGTCCCCAGGGGGAACACTGAAGCTTTCTTT. The V call is TRBV4-3, the J call TRBJ1-1, with a weak D call TRBD1 (6 bases). Germline CDR1 LGHNA, CDR2 YSLEER. The V and J ends lost 1 base and 1 base respectively, with 10 bases between them. The CDR3 loop spans 15 amino acids.

The chain joins TRBV5-1 to TRBJ2-2; the D call may be TRBD1 or TRBD2 (5 bases each). The CDR3 is made up of 15 amino acids. V shed 6 bases and J shed 0 bases, with 12 bases lying between them. Germline assignment: CDR1 SGHRS and CDR2 YFSETQ. Here the CDR3 DNA reads TGCGCCAGCAATGGGGACGCGACGAACACCGGGGAGCTGTTTTTT. Protein: CASNGDATNTGELFF.

The V and J genes are TRBV6-1 and TRBJ2-7; 8 bases are a match to TRBD1. The germline V gene encodes CDR1 MNHNS and CDR2 SASEGT. The CDR3 is 14 amino acids. Trimming cost V 6 bases and J 1 base; bases outside gene matches: 5. The CDR3 region has the DNA TGTGCCAGCAGCCGGGACAGGTTTTCCTACGAGCAGTACTTC. It is translated as CASSRDRFSYEQYF.

The chain uses TRBV5-1 and TRBJ2-5; 8 nucleotides agree with TRBD1. V was pared by 6 bases and J by 2 bases, with 3 bases of the junction left unmatched. This CDR3 is built from 13 residues. Germline V gene lookup returns CDR1 SGHRS and CDR2 YFSETQ. The CDR3 reads CASMRQGQETQYF. The CDR3 DNA sequence: TGCGCCAGCATGAGACAGGGGCAAGAGACCCAGTACTTC.

The V and J genes are TRBV5-1 and TRBJ2-5; 11 nucleotides align to TRBD1. From germline, CDR1 is SGHRS and CDR2 YFSETQ. J was trimmed by 5 bases and V by 4 bases; bases with no gene match: 10. This CDR3 is built from 16 residues. The CDR3 DNA reads TGCGCCAGCAGCCCGCATCGGACAGGGGGCGTTGAGACCCAGTACTTC. Amino acids: CASSPHRTGGVETQYF.

This chain joins TRBV9 and TRBJ1-5; D is ambiguous. The CDR3 totals 19 residues. V was pared by 0 bases and J by 4 bases, with 23 bases between. Germline CDR1 SGDLS, CDR2 YYNGEE. The CDR3 loop reads CASSVVITRREFPNQPQHF. The CDR3 DNA reads TGTGCCAGCAGCGTAGTGATCACCCGGCGGGAGTTTCCAAATCAGCCCCAGCATTTT.

A remark on this clone: A much more abundant neighbour one base away suggests this may be a read error. The chain has TRBV5-4 and TRBJ2-5; D not certain. V was cut by 0 bases and J by 4 bases, with 1 base left in between. Per the germline V gene, CDR1 is SGHNT and CDR2 is YYREEE (reference sequence). This CDR3 has 11 residues. CDR3 bases: TGTGCCAGCAGCTTGGTAGAGACCCAGTACTTC. It yields the protein CASSLVETQYF. Using reference TRBV5-4 and TRBJ2-5 for the parts outside the CDR3, the full variable domain is ETGVTQSPTHLIKTRGQQVTLRCSSQSGHNTVSWYQQALGQGPQFIFQYYREEENGRGNFPPRFSGLQFPNYSSELNVNALELDDSALYLCASSLVETQYFGPGTRLLVL.